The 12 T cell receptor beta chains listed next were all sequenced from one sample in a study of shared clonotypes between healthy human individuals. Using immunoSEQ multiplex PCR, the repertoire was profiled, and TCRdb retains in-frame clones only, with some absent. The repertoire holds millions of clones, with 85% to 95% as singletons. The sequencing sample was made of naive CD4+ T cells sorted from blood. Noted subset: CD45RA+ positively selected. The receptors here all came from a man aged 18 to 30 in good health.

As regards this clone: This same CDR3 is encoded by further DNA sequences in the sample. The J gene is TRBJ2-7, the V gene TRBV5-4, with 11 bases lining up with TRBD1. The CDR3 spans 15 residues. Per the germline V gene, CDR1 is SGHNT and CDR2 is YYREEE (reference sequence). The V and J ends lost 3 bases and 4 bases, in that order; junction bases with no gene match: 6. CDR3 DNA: TGTGCCAGCAGCTCCACCGGGACAGGGGGTTACGAGCAGTACTTC. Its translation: CASSSTGTGGYEQYF. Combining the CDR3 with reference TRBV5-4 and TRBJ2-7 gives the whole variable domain ETGVTQSPTHLIKTRGQQVTLRCSSQSGHNTVSWYQQALGQGPQFIFQYYREEENGRGNFPPRFSGLQFPNYSSELNVNALELDDSALYLCASSSTGTGGYEQYFGPGTRLTVT.

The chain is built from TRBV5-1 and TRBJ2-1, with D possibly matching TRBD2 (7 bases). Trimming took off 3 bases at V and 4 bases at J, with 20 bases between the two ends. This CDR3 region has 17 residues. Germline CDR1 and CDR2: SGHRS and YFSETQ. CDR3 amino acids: CASSWLGSGDKYNEQFF. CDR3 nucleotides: TGCGCCAGCAGCTGGTTGGGGAGCGGGGACAAGTACAATGAGCAGTTCTTC.

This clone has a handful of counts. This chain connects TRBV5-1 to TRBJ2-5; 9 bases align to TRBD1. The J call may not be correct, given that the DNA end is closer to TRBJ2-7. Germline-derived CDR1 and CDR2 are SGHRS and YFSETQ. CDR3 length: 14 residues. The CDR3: CASSRGQGWNEQYF. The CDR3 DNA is TGCGCCAGCAGCCGGGGACAGGGTTGGAACGAGCAGTACTTC.

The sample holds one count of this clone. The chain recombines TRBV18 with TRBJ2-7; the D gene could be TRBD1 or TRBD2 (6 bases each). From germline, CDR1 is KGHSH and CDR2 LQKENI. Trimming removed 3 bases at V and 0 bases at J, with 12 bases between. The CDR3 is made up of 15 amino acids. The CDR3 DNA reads TGTGCCAGCTCACCTCGGCGGGACACCTCCTACGAGCAGTACTTC. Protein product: CASSPRRDTSYEQYF.

The CDR3 nucleotides are TGTGCCTGGAGTATCATGTGGACTAGCGGACGCTTCTACGAGCAGTACTTC. This encodes CAWSIMWTSGRFYEQYF. V and J are TRBV30 and TRBJ2-7; 10 nucleotides line up with TRBD2. The J segment lost 3 bases and the V segment lost 2 bases, leaving 13 bases of the junction unmatched. The length of the CDR3 is 17 residues. CDR1 and CDR2 (germline): GTSNPN, SVGIG (reference sequence).

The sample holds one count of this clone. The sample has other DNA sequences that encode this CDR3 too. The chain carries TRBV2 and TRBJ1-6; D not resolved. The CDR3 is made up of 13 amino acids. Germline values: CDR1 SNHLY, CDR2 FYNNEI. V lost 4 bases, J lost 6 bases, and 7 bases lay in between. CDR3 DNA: TGTGCCAGCAGTGGGCAGCCTAATTCACCCCTCCACTTT. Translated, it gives CASSGQPNSPLHF.

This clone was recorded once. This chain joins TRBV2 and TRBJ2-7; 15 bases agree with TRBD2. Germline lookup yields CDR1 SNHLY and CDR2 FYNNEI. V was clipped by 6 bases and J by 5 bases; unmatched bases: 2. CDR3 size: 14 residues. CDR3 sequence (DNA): TGTGCCAGCAGGGGGACTAGCGGGAGGAACGAGCAGTACTTC. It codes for CASRGTSGRNEQYF.

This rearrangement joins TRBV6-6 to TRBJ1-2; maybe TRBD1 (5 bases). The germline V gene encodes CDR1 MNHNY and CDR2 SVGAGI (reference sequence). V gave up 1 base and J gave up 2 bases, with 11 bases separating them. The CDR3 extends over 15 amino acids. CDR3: CASSYFGGENYGYTF. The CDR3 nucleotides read TGTGCCAGCAGTTACTTTGGAGGGGAAAACTATGGCTACACCTTC.

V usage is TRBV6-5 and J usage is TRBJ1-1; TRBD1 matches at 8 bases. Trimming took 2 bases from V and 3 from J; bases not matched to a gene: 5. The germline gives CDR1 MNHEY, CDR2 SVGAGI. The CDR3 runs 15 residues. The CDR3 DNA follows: TGTGCCAGCAGTTACCGATGGACAGGGCACACTGAAGCTTTCTTT. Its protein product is CASSYRWTGHTEAFF.

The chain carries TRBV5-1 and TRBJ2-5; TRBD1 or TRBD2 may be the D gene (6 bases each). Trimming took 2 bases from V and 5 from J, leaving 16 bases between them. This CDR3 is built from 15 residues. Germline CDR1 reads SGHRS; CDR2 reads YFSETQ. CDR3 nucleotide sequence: TGCGCCAGCAGCTTTAAGTCGGGGGCCGGGGAGACCCAGTACTTC. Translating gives CASSFKSGAGETQYF.

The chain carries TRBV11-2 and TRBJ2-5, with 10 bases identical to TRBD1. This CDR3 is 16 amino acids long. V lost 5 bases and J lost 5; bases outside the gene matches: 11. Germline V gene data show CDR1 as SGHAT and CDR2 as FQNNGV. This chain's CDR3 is CASSLIKGQGSETQYF. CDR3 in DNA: TGTGCCAGCAGCCTCATTAAGGGACAGGGGTCGGAGACCCAGTACTTC.

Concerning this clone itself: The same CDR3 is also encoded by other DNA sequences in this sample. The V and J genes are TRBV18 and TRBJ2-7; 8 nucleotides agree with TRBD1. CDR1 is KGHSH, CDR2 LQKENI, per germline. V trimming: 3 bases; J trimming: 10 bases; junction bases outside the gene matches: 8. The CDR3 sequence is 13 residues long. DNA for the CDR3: TGTGCCAGCTCACCCGGGACAGGCTGGGAACAGTACTTC. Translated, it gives CASSPGTGWEQYF.